This entry features one T cell receptor beta chain sequence. Its antigen is still unknown. Using immunoSEQ multiplex PCR, the repertoire was profiled, and TCRdb retains in-frame clones only, with some absent. The sample yields over 65,000 clones, about 78% seen once. This specimen belongs to a study of T cell responses to AZD1222 COVID-19 vaccine. About the study: Pooled samples include second doses given at about 4 or 12 weeks.

Overall study findings and caveats: Regions 160-218 and 743-854 held dominance among vaccine-associated CD4 TCRs, which spanned spike. The donors showed a predominance of white British ancestry and of females, with possible underestimation of clonal diversity. Baseline seropositivity characterized only six or seven AZD1222 recipients.

Germline-derived CDR1 and CDR2 are SGHKS and YYEKEE (reference sequence). After removal of 0 bases from V and 5 bases from J, the junction contained 5 bases not matched to a gene. CDR3 length equals 15 residues. The sample here was peripheral blood, taken on day 0 of AZD1222 vaccination. This chain links TRBV5-5 with TRBJ2-5, with 9 positions matching TRBD1. This TCR was recovered from an adult in good health. The CDR3 region has the DNA TGTGCCAGCAGCTTGGCACGGGACAGGGATGAGACCCAGTACTTC. It encodes CASSLARDRDETQYF.